The T cell receptor (beta chain) described here comes from a study of blood T cells in healthy people across ages. Study-wide points: Long-lived donors carried more naive CD4+ cells and greater diversity than aged donors. Conclusively comparing naive with antigen-experienced cells was impossible with unsorted PBMCs.

This clonotype has a single count. Its target is not known. Primers used in a second PCR of roughly 6 to 11 cycles were a sample-barcoded 5' primer and a J-beta primer mix. TCRdb re-analysed the 5' RACE reads in MiXCR, keeping a single row per CDR3 protein. The sample carries more than 1 million distinct CDR3 sequences, around 43% recorded once. V shed 1 base and J shed 4 bases, with 10 bases lying between them. The CDR3 is made up of 15 amino acids. The germline V gene encodes CDR1 SSHAT and CDR2 FNYEAQ (reference sequence). The chain combines TRBV7-7 with TRBJ2-2; D possibly corresponds to TRBD1 (6 bases). Material: blood. The origin of this receptor is a woman in her fifties or sixties in good health. The CDR3 region is CASSLVVGGTGELFF. CDR3 sequence (DNA): TGTGCCAGCAGCTTAGTAGTAGGGGGCACCGGGGAGCTGTTTTTT.